A selection of T cell receptor beta chains follows, all from one sample in a study of graft-versus-host responses after intestinal transplantation. Sequencing used immunoSEQ multiplex PCR; TCRdb keeps in-frame clones, though not all of them. The sample has just under 100,000 clones; roughly 90% are singletons. Sequences were derived from PBMCs, sampled 450 to 480 days after intestinal transplant. The receptors derive from a human patient who received an intestinal transplant, so some T cells may come from the graft donor. CDR3s include the opening cysteine and the closing phenylalanine or tryptophan.

j_call v_call cdr3_aa
TRBJ1-1 TRBV19 CASSIGARTEAFF
TRBJ2-1 TRBV6-5 CASSKWGPNEQFF
TRBJ2-2 TRBV6-5 CASSYVRSFPGELFF
TRBJ2-2 TRBV6-1 CASSPTGELFF
TRBJ1-1 TRBV20-1 CSASTEAFF
TRBJ2-1 TRBV7-3 CASSPTHLAGTYNEQFF
TRBJ2-5 TRBV28 CASSSLAGGQETQYF
TRBJ1-2 TRBV29-1 CSVDRQSYGYTF
TRBJ2-3 TRBV4-2 CASSQQTWGRGPDTQYF
TRBJ2-7 TRBV2 CASSVYGGPYEQYF
TRBJ2-5 TRBV5-1 CASSLGGAQETQYF
TRBJ1-2 TRBV7-9 CASSLHYGREEFYGYTF
TRBJ1-4 TRBV7-8 CASRSGFLEEKLFF
TRBJ1-5 TRBV21-1 CASRAGGPAAQPQHF
TRBJ2-1 TRBV19 CASSIAVAGLVSYNEQFF
TRBJ1-6 TRBV6-1 CASVGKGGSPLHF
TRBJ2-5 TRBV18 CASSPGERGPQETQYF
TRBJ2-5 TRBV19 CASSSPPGLETQYF
TRBJ2-1 TRBV4-2 CASSLPDRGSWDEQFF
TRBJ1-3 TRBV19 CASSISLTGPSGNTIYF
TRBJ2-5 TRBV19 CASSTLGRQTQYF
TRBJ1-2 TRBV10-3 CAIRQTGGDYGYTF
TRBJ1-2 TRBV7-3 CASSLTGGPNGYTF
TRBJ1-2 TRBV2 CASSETGQGIHGYTF
TRBJ2-5 TRBV10-2 CASSQGTETQHF
TRBJ2-4 TRBV7-9 CASSLAPSGVTQAKNIQYF
TRBJ1-5 TRBV2 CASSVQGRDQPQHF
TRBJ2-7 TRBV27 CASSTGTPSSYEQYF
TRBJ1-2 TRBV6-6 CASGTNYGYTF
TRBJ1-6 TRBV5-1 CASGTGGDSPLHF
TRBJ2-7 TRBV7-9 CASSFPGPLYEQYF
TRBJ1-1 TRBV2 CASSESLATEAFF
TRBJ1-4 TRBV7-8 CASSPPTADNEKLFF
TRBJ2-3 TRBV5-5 CASSRPGTSVPDTQYF
TRBJ2-2 TRBV4-1 CATPPPERPNTGELFF
TRBJ2-5 TRBV6-5 CASSKGDQETQYF
TRBJ1-2 TRBV29-1 CSVEDLEDYGYTF
TRBJ2-3 TRBV7-3 CASSPILAGNTDTQYF
TRBJ1-1 TRBV29-1 CSAPGTGERGTEAFF
TRBJ1-1 TRBV5-1 CASSLGGNTEAFF
TRBJ1-1 TRBV15 CATSRAGDSEAFF
TRBJ2-7 TRBV11-3 CASSPLGDLGGQYF
TRBJ1-5 TRBV6-6 CASSYQPQHF
TRBJ2-1 TRBV6-5 CASSYAGGGNEQFF
TRBJ1-1 TRBV5-5 CASSSRSGTVLAFF
TRBJ2-7 TRBV10-3 CAITGGESYEQYF